This TCR beta chain is from a study of cytomegalovirus exposure and HLA in healthy donors. Profiling relied on immunoSEQ multiplex PCR, and the TCRdb table lists in-frame clones only, not all of them. Here the sample spans roughly 250,000 clones, approximately 86% being singletons. Germline CDR1 reads SGHNT; CDR2 reads YYREEE (reference sequence). The V segment lost 7 bases and the J segment 4 bases; nucleotides outside the gene matches: 3. CDR3 length: 13 amino acids. Study-wide results and caveats: Reported performance of the classifier showed diagnosis of cytomegalovirus status with high specificity and sensitivity.

This clone has only one observation. The antigen is unknown. The receptor's source is a woman in her twenties or thirties in good health and CMV-seropositive. The chain couples TRBV5-4 to TRBJ2-2, with 8 bases matching TRBD2. The sequenced sample was PBMCs. The CDR3 DNA is TGTGCCAGCGTTGCGGGAGGCACCGGGGAGCTGTTTTTT. It translates to CASVAGGTGELFF.